The following is a T cell receptor beta chain sequence with its context. The antigen remains undetermined. This entry belongs to a study of blood T cells in healthy people across ages. Findings and limits, study-wide: Compared with aged donors, long-lived donors showed fewer expanded clones, suggesting selection. Getting older went along with TCR beta diversity per million T cells dropping roughly linearly. Total diversity from one million sequenced T cells was likely underestimated.

Alongside a J-beta primer mix, a sample-barcoded 5' primer served in a second PCR lasting about 6 to 12 cycles. A 12-random-nucleotide template-switch adaptor tagged each cDNA molecule. Using its own MiXCR run on the 5' RACE reads, TCRdb lists one record per CDR3 protein. The sample contains approximately 400,000 distinct CDR3 sequences, 45% to 65% of which appear only once. V was clipped by 3 bases and J by 2 bases; unmatched bases: 1. CDR1 is LGHNA, CDR2 YNFKEQ, per germline. The CDR3 runs to 16 residues. The clonotype originates from a man in his sixties in good health. Sequencing was carried out using blood. The V and J genes are TRBV4-2 and TRBJ2-3, with 14 bases fitting TRBD2. The CDR3 loop is CASSQGLAGATDTQYF. CDR3 nucleotides: TGTGCCAGCAGCCAGGGACTAGCGGGGGCCACAGATACGCAGTATTTT.